A selection of T cell receptor beta chains follows, all from one sample in a study of control samples from healthy donors and cancer patients. Here immunoSEQ multiplex PCR was the method, and the copy in TCRdb shows in-frame clones only, minus some. The sample lists around 250,000 clones, over 70% occurring once. The sample consisted of PBMCs. These receptors came from an older woman with lung cancer. Each CDR3 is given with its conserved first and last residue. The order of the fields is CDR3 protein, CDR3 DNA, V gene, J gene, D gene, clone size. D genes are given only for firm matches. Clone size, where shown, is once, few, many, or a class for clones that have expanded.

cdr3_aa: CATRGGLYNEQFF; cdr3_nt: TGTGCCACCCGTGGGGGGCTCTACAATGAGCAGTTCTTC; v_call: TRBV10-3; j_call: TRBJ2-1; d_call: .; clone_size: .
cdr3_aa: CAWSVLKPSSGNTIYF; cdr3_nt: TGTGCCTGGAGTGTACTCAAACCTAGCTCTGGAAACACCATATATTTT; v_call: TRBV30; j_call: TRBJ1-3; d_call: .; clone_size: .
cdr3_aa: CASRQSGGGEFF; cdr3_nt: TGTGCCAGCAGGCAATCTGGAGGGGGCGAGTTCTTC; v_call: TRBV12-3/TRBV12-4; j_call: TRBJ2-1; d_call: .; clone_size: few
cdr3_aa: CSASPRSSGAEQYF; cdr3_nt: TGCAGTGCTAGTCCTCGATCCTCCGGAGCCGAGCAGTACTTC; v_call: TRBV20-1; j_call: TRBJ2-7; d_call: .; clone_size: .
cdr3_aa: CASSGGTESSYNSPLHF; cdr3_nt: TGTGCCAGCAGCGGAGGGACAGAGAGCTCCTATAATTCACCCCTCCACTTT; v_call: TRBV5-4; j_call: TRBJ1-6; d_call: TRBD1; clone_size: .
cdr3_aa: CASSMPGQYYGYTF; cdr3_nt: TGTGCCAGTAGTATGCCAGGGCAGTATTATGGCTACACCTTC; v_call: TRBV19; j_call: TRBJ1-2; d_call: .; clone_size: .
cdr3_aa: CATSAGLSLGEQFF; cdr3_nt: TGTGCCACCAGTGCGGGGCTTAGTCTCGGGGAGCAGTTCTTC; v_call: TRBV24-1; j_call: TRBJ2-1; d_call: .; clone_size: .
cdr3_aa: CASSLWASGINTDTQYF; cdr3_nt: TGTGCCAGCAGTTTATGGGCTAGCGGTATTAACACAGATACGCAGTATTTT; v_call: TRBV28; j_call: TRBJ2-3; d_call: TRBD2; clone_size: .
cdr3_aa: CASSLGQGASSSPLHF; cdr3_nt: TGCGCCAGCAGCTTGGGGCAGGGGGCGTCATCTTCACCCCTCCACTTT; v_call: TRBV5-1; j_call: TRBJ1-6; d_call: TRBD1; clone_size: .
cdr3_aa: CASSPTRGYEQYF; cdr3_nt: TGTGCCAGCTCGCCAACCAGGGGCTACGAGCAGTACTTC; v_call: TRBV18; j_call: TRBJ2-7; d_call: .; clone_size: .
cdr3_aa: CASSLGTKQANTGELFF; cdr3_nt: TGCGCCAGCAGCCTAGGGACAAAACAGGCGAACACCGGGGAGCTGTTTTTT; v_call: TRBV5-1; j_call: TRBJ2-2; d_call: .; clone_size: .
cdr3_aa: CASSYGAKETQYF; cdr3_nt: TGTGCCAGCAGCTACGGAGCAAAAGAGACCCAGTACTTC; v_call: TRBV7-3; j_call: TRBJ2-5; d_call: .; clone_size: few
cdr3_aa: CASSSQGQANTEAFF; cdr3_nt: TGCGCCAGCAGCTCCCAGGGGCAAGCGAACACTGAAGCTTTCTTT; v_call: TRBV5-1; j_call: TRBJ1-1; d_call: .; clone_size: .
cdr3_aa: CASSPSDRGLREQYF; cdr3_nt: TGCGCCAGCAGCCCTTCTGACAGGGGGCTTCGCGAGCAGTACTTC; v_call: TRBV4-1; j_call: TRBJ2-7; d_call: TRBD1; clone_size: .
cdr3_aa: CASSTVYEQYF; cdr3_nt: TGTGCCAGCTCGACAGTTTACGAGCAGTACTTC; v_call: TRBV19; j_call: TRBJ2-7; d_call: .; clone_size: .
cdr3_aa: CASSLLGNRAGTEAFF; cdr3_nt: TGCGCCAGCAGCTTGTTAGGGAACAGGGCGGGCACTGAAGCTTTCTTT; v_call: TRBV5-1; j_call: TRBJ1-1; d_call: .; clone_size: .
cdr3_aa: CASSFGRLGRSGNTIYF; cdr3_nt: TGTGCCAGCAGCTTCGGACGTCTAGGGCGCTCTGGAAACACCATATATTTT; v_call: TRBV7-8; j_call: TRBJ1-3; d_call: .; clone_size: few
cdr3_aa: CASSGQGGHEQYF; cdr3_nt: TGCGCCAGCAGCGGACAGGGGGGGCACGAGCAGTACTTC; v_call: TRBV5-1; j_call: TRBJ2-7; d_call: TRBD1; clone_size: .
cdr3_aa: CASSIARANQPQHF; cdr3_nt: TGTGCCAGTAGTATTGCCAGGGCGAATCAGCCCCAGCATTTT; v_call: TRBV19; j_call: TRBJ1-5; d_call: .; clone_size: .
cdr3_aa: CASSPGLQNTEAFF; cdr3_nt: TGTGCCAGCTCTCCGGGACTGCAGAACACTGAAGCTTTCTTT; v_call: TRBV18; j_call: TRBJ1-1; d_call: .; clone_size: .
cdr3_aa: CASSPGAVRGSGNTIYF; cdr3_nt: TGTGCCAGCTCACCAGGGGCAGTAAGGGGCTCTGGAAACACCATATATTTT; v_call: TRBV18; j_call: TRBJ1-3; d_call: .; clone_size: once
cdr3_aa: CARRHGSSGGASDTQYF; cdr3_nt: TGTGCCAGAAGGCACGGATCTAGCGGGGGGGCCTCAGATACGCAGTATTTT; v_call: TRBV5-3; j_call: TRBJ2-3; d_call: TRBD2; clone_size: .
cdr3_aa: CASSFGPLDGPNYGYTF; cdr3_nt: TGCGCCAGCAGTTTCGGACCCCTGGACGGCCCTAACTATGGCTACACCTTC; v_call: TRBV5-1; j_call: TRBJ1-2; d_call: .; clone_size: .
cdr3_aa: CASSVGTGGYTGELFF; cdr3_nt: TGTGCCAGCAGTGTGGGGACAGGGGGCTACACCGGGGAGCTGTTTTTT; v_call: TRBV25-1; j_call: TRBJ2-2; d_call: TRBD1; clone_size: few
cdr3_aa: CASSPGQVNQPQHF; cdr3_nt: TGTGCCAGCTCCCCGGGACAGGTTAATCAGCCCCAGCATTTT; v_call: TRBV18; j_call: TRBJ1-5; d_call: TRBD1; clone_size: .
cdr3_aa: CASSTGGSNEKLFF; cdr3_nt: TGTGCCAGCAGCACAGGGGGGTCTAATGAAAAACTGTTTTTT; v_call: TRBV28; j_call: TRBJ1-4; d_call: TRBD1; clone_size: .
cdr3_aa: CASSPSRAQETQYF; cdr3_nt: TGTGCCAGCTCACCATCACGGGCACAAGAGACCCAGTACTTC; v_call: TRBV18; j_call: TRBJ2-5; d_call: .; clone_size: .
cdr3_aa: CSVGLGQETQYF; cdr3_nt: TGCAGCGTTGGGTTAGGGCAAGAGACCCAGTACTTC; v_call: TRBV29-1; j_call: TRBJ2-5; d_call: .; clone_size: .
cdr3_aa: CASSQGTGSRETQYF; cdr3_nt: TGTGCCAGCAGCCAAGGGACTGGGTCTCGAGAGACCCAGTACTTC; v_call: TRBV3-1/TRBV3-2; j_call: TRBJ2-5; d_call: .; clone_size: .
cdr3_aa: CASSMRLAGGRETQYF; cdr3_nt: TGTGCCAGTAGTATGAGGCTAGCGGGGGGGCGGGAGACCCAGTACTTC; v_call: TRBV19; j_call: TRBJ2-5; d_call: TRBD2; clone_size: .
cdr3_aa: CASSGRTGGETQYF; cdr3_nt: TGTGCCAGCAGTGGCCGAACAGGGGGAGAGACCCAGTACTTC; v_call: TRBV28; j_call: TRBJ2-5; d_call: TRBD1; clone_size: .
cdr3_aa: CATKEQGREAEAFF; cdr3_nt: TGTGCCACAAAGGAACAAGGCAGGGAAGCTGAAGCTTTCTTT; v_call: TRBV19; j_call: TRBJ1-1; d_call: .; clone_size: .
cdr3_aa: CASSLEYEQYF; cdr3_nt: TGTGCCAGCAGCTTGGAGTATGAGCAGTACTTC; v_call: TRBV5-8; j_call: TRBJ2-7; d_call: .; clone_size: .
cdr3_aa: CASSEREVGRPSSYNEQFF; cdr3_nt: TGTGCCAGCAGTGAAAGGGAAGTGGGGCGCCCCAGCTCCTACAATGAGCAGTTCTTC; v_call: TRBV6-1; j_call: TRBJ2-1; d_call: .; clone_size: .
cdr3_aa: CASSEITGVWTEAFF; cdr3_nt: TGCGCCAGCAGCGAAATAACAGGGGTTTGGACTGAAGCTTTCTTT; v_call: TRBV5-1; j_call: TRBJ1-1; d_call: TRBD1; clone_size: .
cdr3_aa: CASSKDRGRPDTQYF; cdr3_nt: TGTGCCAGCAGCAAGGACAGGGGGCGCCCAGATACGCAGTATTTT; v_call: TRBV7-2; j_call: TRBJ2-3; d_call: TRBD1; clone_size: .
cdr3_aa: CASSPVGDDSPLHF; cdr3_nt: TGTGCCAGCAGTCCCGTCGGGGACGATTCACCCCTCCACTTT; v_call: TRBV5-5; j_call: TRBJ1-6; d_call: .; clone_size: .
cdr3_aa: CASRYEGRTEAFF; cdr3_nt: TGTGCCAGTAGGTACGAGGGGAGGACTGAAGCTTTCTTT; v_call: TRBV19; j_call: TRBJ1-1; d_call: .; clone_size: .
cdr3_aa: CASSPQAGSNYGYTF; cdr3_nt: TGCGCCAGCAGCCCGCAGGCTGGGTCTAACTATGGCTACACCTTC; v_call: TRBV5-1; j_call: TRBJ1-2; d_call: .; clone_size: .
cdr3_aa: CASSPLAGDEEETQYF; cdr3_nt: TGTGCCAGCAGCCCTCTAGCGGGGGATGAGGAGGAGACCCAGTACTTC; v_call: TRBV3-1/TRBV3-2; j_call: TRBJ2-5; d_call: TRBD2; clone_size: .
cdr3_aa: CASSPQGHGELFF; cdr3_nt: TGTGCCAGCAGTCCGCAGGGACATGGGGAGCTGTTTTTT; v_call: TRBV2; j_call: TRBJ2-2; d_call: .; clone_size: many
cdr3_aa: CSVEGGADGGLRTDTQYF; cdr3_nt: TGCAGCGTTGAAGGCGGTGCAGACGGGGGATTGCGGACAGATACGCAGTATTTT; v_call: TRBV29-1; j_call: TRBJ2-3; d_call: .; clone_size: once
cdr3_aa: CASSQDSRYNTGELFF; cdr3_nt: TGCGCCAGCAGCCAAGATTCTCGGTACAACACCGGGGAGCTGTTTTTT; v_call: TRBV4-1; j_call: TRBJ2-2; d_call: .; clone_size: .
cdr3_aa: CASSSGLLAFF; cdr3_nt: TGTGCCAGCAGCTCAGGGCTGTTAGCTTTCTTT; v_call: TRBV5-4; j_call: TRBJ1-1; d_call: .; clone_size: .
cdr3_aa: CASSLVRRGESYNSPLHF; cdr3_nt: TGCGCCAGCAGCTTGGTGAGGAGGGGTGAATCCTATAATTCACCCCTCCACTTT; v_call: TRBV5-1; j_call: TRBJ1-6; d_call: .; clone_size: .
cdr3_aa: CASSPPSGSNTEAFF; cdr3_nt: TGCGCCAGCAGCCCACCTTCGGGATCGAACACTGAAGCTTTCTTT; v_call: TRBV4-1; j_call: TRBJ1-1; d_call: .; clone_size: few
cdr3_aa: CASSVEGTGQGWTGELFF; cdr3_nt: TGTGCCAGCAGCGTAGAAGGTACGGGACAGGGTTGGACCGGGGAGCTGTTTTTT; v_call: TRBV9; j_call: TRBJ2-2; d_call: TRBD1; clone_size: .